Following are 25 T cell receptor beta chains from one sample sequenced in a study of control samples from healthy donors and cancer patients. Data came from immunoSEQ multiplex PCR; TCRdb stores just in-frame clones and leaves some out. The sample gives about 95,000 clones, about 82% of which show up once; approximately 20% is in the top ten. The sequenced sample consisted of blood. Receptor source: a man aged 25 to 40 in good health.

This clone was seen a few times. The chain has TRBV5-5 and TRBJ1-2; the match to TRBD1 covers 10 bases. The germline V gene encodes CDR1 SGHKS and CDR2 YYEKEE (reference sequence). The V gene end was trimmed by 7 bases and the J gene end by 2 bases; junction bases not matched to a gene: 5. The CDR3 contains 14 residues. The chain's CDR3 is CASDRTGGNYGYTF. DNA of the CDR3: TGTGCCAGCGACAGGACAGGGGGGAACTATGGCTACACCTTC.

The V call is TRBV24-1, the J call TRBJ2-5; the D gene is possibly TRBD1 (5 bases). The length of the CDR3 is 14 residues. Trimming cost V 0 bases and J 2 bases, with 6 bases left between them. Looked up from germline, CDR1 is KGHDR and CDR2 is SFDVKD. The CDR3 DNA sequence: TGTGCCACCAGTGATTTGCAGGGACAAGAGACCCAGTACTTC. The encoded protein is CATSDLQGQETQYF.

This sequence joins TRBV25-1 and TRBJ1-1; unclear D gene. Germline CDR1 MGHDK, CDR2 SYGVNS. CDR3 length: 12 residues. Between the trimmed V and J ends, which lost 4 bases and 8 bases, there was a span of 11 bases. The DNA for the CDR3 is TGTGCCAGCAGTGGTGGGCGCCGAGAAGCTTTCTTT. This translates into CASSGGRREAFF.

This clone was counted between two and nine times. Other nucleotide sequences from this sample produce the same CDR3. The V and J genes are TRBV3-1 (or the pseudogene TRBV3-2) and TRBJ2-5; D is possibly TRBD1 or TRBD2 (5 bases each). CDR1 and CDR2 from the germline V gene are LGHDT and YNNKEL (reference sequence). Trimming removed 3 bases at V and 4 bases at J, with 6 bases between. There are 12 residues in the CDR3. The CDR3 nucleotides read TGTGCCAGCAGCCAGGGGGTAGAGACCCAGTACTTC. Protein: CASSQGVETQYF.

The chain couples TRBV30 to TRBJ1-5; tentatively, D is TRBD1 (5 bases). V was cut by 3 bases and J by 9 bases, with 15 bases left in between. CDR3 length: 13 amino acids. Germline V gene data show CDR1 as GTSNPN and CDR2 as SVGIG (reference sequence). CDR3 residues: CAWRGRTQGPQHF. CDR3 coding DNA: TGTGCCTGGAGGGGAAGGACCCAGGGGCCCCAGCATTTT.

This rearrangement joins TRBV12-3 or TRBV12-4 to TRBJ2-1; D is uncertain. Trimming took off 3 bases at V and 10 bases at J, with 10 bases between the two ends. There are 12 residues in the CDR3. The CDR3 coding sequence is TGTGCCAGCAGTTTTGGTAGCAGGGAGCAGTTCTTC. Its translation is CASSFGSREQFF.

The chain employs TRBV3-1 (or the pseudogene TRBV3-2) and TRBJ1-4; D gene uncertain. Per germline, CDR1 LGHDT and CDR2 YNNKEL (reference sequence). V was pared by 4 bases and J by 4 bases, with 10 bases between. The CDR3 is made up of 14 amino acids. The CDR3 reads CASSLSGDNEKLFF. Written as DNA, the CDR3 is TGTGCCAGCAGCCTTTCCGGCGATAATGAAAAACTGTTTTTT.

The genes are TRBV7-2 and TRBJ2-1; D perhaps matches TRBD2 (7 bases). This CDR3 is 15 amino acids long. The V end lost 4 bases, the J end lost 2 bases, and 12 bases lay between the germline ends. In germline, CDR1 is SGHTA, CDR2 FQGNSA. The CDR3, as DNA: TGTGCCAGCAGCTCGGGGGGCCTAACCTACAATGAGCAGTTCTTC. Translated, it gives CASSSGGLTYNEQFF.

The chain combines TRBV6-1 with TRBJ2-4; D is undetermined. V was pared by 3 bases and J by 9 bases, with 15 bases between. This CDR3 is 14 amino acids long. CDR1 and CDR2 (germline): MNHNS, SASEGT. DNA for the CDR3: TGTGCCAGCAGTGACCCTAGGGTGTCGGGCATTCAGTACTTC. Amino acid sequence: CASSDPRVSGIQYF.

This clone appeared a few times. The CDR3 bases are TGCGCCAGCAGTGTAAAGGCCGTTGAGCAGTTCTTC. The encoded protein is CASSVKAVEQFF. The genes are TRBV10-2 and TRBJ2-1; D gene uncertain. The CDR3 sequence is 12 residues long. V gave up 4 bases and J gave up 9 bases, with 10 bases separating them. The germline gives CDR1 WSHSY, CDR2 SAAADI.

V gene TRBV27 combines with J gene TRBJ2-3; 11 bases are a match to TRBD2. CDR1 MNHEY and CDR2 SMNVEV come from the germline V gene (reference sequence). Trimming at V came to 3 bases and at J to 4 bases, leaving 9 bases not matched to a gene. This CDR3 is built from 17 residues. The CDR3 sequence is CASSFRATSGVADTQYF. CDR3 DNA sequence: TGTGCCAGCAGTTTCCGTGCGACTAGCGGGGTGGCAGATACGCAGTATTTT.

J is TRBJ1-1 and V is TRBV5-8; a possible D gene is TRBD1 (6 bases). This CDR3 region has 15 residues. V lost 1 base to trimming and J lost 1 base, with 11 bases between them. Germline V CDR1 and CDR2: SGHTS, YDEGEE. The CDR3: CASSLFGGSNTEAFF. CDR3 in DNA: TGTGCCAGCAGCTTGTTCGGGGGCTCGAACACTGAAGCTTTCTTT.

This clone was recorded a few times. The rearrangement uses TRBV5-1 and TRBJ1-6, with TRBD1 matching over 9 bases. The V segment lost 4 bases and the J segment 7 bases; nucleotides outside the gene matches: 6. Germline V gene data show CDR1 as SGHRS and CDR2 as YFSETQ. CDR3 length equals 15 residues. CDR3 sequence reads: CASSITQGANSPLHF. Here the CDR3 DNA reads TGCGCCAGCAGCATAACACAGGGGGCAAATTCACCCCTCCACTTT. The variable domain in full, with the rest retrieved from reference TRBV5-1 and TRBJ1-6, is KAGVTQTPRYLIKTRGQQVTLSCSPISGHRSVSWYQQTPGQGLQFLFEYFSETQRNKGNFPGRFSGRQFSNSRSEMNVSTLELGDSALYLCASSITQGANSPLHFGNGTRLTVT.

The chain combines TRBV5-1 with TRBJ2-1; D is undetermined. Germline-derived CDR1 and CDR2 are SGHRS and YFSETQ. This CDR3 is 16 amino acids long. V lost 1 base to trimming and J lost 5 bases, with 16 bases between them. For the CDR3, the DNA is TGCGCCAGCAGCTTGAGTGTCCGAGAGAGGAACAATGAGCAGTTCTTC. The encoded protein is CASSLSVRERNNEQFF. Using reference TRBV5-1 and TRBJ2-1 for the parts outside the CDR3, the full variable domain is KAGVTQTPRYLIKTRGQQVTLSCSPISGHRSVSWYQQTPGQGLQFLFEYFSETQRNKGNFPGRFSGRQFSNSRSEMNVSTLELGDSALYLCASSLSVRERNNEQFFGPGTRLTVL.

CDR3 bases: TGTGCCAGAAACGTAGGGCCGGATCAGCCCCAGCATTTT. It encodes CARNVGPDQPQHF. The gene calls are TRBV5-3 and TRBJ1-5; D gene ambiguous. TRBV5-3 is known as an ORF, though its function is uncertain. Trimming took off 6 bases at V and 5 bases at J, with 12 bases between the two ends. The CDR3 length is 13 residues.

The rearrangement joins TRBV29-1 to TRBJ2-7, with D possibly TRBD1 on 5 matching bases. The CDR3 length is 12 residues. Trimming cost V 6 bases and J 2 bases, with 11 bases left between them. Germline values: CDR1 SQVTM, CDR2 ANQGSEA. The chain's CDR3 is CSVGPGPYEQYF. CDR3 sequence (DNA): TGCAGCGTAGGGCCAGGGCCCTACGAGCAGTACTTC.

The CDR3, as DNA: TGTGCCAGCAGGGATGCCGTGAGCGAAAAACTGTTTTTT. Translation: CASRDAVSEKLFF. The rearrangement uses TRBV9 and TRBJ1-4; D gene ambiguous. V lost 5 bases to trimming and J lost 8 bases, with 13 bases between them. This CDR3 region has 13 residues. Germline CDR1 reads SGDLS; CDR2 reads YYNGEE.

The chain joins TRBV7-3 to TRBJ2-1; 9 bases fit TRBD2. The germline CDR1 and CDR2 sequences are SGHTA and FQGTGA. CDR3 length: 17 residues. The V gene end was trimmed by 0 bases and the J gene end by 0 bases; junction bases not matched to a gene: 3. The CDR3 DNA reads TGTGCCAGCAGCTTAACGAGCGGGGGGCCCTCCTACAATGAGCAGTTCTTC. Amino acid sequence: CASSLTSGGPSYNEQFF.

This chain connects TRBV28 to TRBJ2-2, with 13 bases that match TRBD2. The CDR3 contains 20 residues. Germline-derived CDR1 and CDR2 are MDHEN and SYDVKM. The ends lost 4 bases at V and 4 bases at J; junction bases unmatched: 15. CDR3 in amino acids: CASSSLGLAGELGGTGELFF. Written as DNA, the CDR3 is TGTGCCAGCAGTTCCCTCGGACTAGCGGGGGAGTTGGGGGGCACCGGGGAGCTGTTTTTT. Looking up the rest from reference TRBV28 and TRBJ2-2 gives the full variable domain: DVKVTQSSRYLVKRTGEKVFLECVQDMDHENMFWYRQDPGLGLRLIYFSYDVKMKEKGDIPEGYSVSREKKERFSLILESASTNQTSMYLCASSSLGLAGELGGTGELFFGEGSRLTVL.

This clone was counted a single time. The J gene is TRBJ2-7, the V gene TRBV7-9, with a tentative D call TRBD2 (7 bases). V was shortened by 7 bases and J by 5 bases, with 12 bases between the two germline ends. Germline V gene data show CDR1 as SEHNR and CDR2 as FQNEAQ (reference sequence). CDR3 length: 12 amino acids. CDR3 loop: CASTRGGDEQYF. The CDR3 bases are TGTGCCAGCACCAGGGGAGGGGACGAGCAGTACTTC. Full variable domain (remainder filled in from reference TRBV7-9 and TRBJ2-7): DTGVSQNPRHKITKRGQNVTFRCDPISEHNRLYWYRQTLGQGPEFLTYFQNEAQLEKSRLLSDRFSAERPKGSFSTLEIQRTEQGDSAMYLCASTRGGDEQYFGPGTRLTVT.

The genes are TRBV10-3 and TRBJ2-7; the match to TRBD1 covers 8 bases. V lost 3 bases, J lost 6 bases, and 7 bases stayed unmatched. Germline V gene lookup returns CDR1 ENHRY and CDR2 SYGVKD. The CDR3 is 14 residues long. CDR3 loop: CAISDGSGGSEQYF. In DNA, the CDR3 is TGTGCCATCAGTGACGGTTCAGGGGGCAGCGAGCAGTACTTC.

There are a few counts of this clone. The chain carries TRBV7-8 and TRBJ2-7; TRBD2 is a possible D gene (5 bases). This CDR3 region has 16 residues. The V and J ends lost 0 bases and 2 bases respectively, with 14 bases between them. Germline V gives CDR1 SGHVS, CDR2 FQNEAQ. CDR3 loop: CASSLARVADPYEQYF. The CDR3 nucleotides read TGTGCCAGCAGCTTAGCGCGGGTCGCGGACCCCTACGAGCAGTACTTC.

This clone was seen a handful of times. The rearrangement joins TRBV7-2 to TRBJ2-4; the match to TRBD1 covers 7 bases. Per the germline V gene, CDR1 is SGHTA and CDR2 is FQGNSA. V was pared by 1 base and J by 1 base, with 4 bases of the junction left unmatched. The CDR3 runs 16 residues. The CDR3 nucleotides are TGTGCCAGCAGCTTAGAGGGGGCGCAGGCCAAAAACATTCAGTACTTC. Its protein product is CASSLEGAQAKNIQYF.

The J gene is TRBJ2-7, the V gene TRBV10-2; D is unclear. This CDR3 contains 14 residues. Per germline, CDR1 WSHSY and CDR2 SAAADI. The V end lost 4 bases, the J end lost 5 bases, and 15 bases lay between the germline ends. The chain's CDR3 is CASSVIGPPHEQYF. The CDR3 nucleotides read TGCGCCAGCAGTGTGATTGGCCCTCCCCACGAGCAGTACTTC.

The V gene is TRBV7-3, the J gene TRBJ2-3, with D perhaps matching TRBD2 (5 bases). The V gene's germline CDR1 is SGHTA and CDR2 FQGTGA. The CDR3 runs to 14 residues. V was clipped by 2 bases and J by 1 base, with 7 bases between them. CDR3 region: CASSLLSGTDTQYF. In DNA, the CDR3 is TGTGCCAGCAGCTTACTTAGCGGCACAGATACGCAGTATTTT. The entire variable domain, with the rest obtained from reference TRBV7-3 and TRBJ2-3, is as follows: GAGVSQTPSNKVTEKGKYVELRCDPISGHTALYWYRQSLGQGPEFLIYFQGTGAADDSGLPNDRFFAVRPEGSVSTLKIQRTERGDSAVYLCASSLLSGTDTQYFGPGTRLTVL.